This T cell receptor (beta chain) was sequenced in a study of vaccination effects on CD4 cells after COVID-19. At the level of the study: Following the second dose by a median of 72 days, the post-vaccine samples were obtained. Whole-study findings and limits: There was marked clonal contraction among infection- and vaccine-induced clones late after vaccination.

V lost 7 bases to trimming and J lost 0 bases, with 10 bases between them. The CDR3 has 14 residues. Germline-derived CDR1 and CDR2 are KGHDR and SFDVKD. The assay was immunoSEQ multiplex PCR, and TCRdb's table has in-frame clones only and misses some. The repertoire holds 80,000 to 95,000 clones, with around four fifths as singletons. Viral peptide pools were used in the ViraFEST assay to expand antigen-specific CD4+ T cells, and sequencing came afterward. Cultured cells yielded isolated CD4+ T cells after less than 11 days. It was two doses of either the BNT162b2 or mRNA-1273 vaccine that participants received. Cultivation was performed at approximately 2.1 million PBMC per well with 10 IU/ml IL-2 and about 10 ug/ml peptides added. The table lists this clone with a count of one. Its antigen is unidentified.

The receptor was derived from a human donor who received a COVID-19 vaccine. Sequencing used CD4+ T cells from PBMCs cultured with HCoV-OC43 spike peptides, obtained after COVID-19 vaccination. The subset was: HCoV-OC43 spike overlapping peptide pool stimulation. The chain recombines TRBV24-1 with TRBJ2-3; no clear D. CDR3 protein: CATRADASTDTQYF. As DNA, the CDR3 is TGTGCCACCAGGGCGGACGCGAGCACAGATACGCAGTATTTT.